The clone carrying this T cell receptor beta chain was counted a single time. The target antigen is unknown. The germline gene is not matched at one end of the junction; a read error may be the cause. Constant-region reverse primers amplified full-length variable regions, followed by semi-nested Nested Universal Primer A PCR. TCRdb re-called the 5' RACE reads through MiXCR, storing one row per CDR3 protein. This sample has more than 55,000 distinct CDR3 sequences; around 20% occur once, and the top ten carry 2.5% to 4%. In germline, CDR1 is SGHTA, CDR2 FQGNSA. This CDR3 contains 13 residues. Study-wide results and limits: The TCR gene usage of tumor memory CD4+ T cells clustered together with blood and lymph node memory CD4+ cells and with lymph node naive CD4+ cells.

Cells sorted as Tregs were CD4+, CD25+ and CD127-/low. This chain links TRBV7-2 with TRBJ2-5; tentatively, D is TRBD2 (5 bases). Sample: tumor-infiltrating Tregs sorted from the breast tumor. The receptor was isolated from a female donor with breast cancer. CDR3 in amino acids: CANSLRGQETQYF. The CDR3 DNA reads TGTGCCAACAGCTTACGCGGGCAAGAGACCCAGTACTTC.